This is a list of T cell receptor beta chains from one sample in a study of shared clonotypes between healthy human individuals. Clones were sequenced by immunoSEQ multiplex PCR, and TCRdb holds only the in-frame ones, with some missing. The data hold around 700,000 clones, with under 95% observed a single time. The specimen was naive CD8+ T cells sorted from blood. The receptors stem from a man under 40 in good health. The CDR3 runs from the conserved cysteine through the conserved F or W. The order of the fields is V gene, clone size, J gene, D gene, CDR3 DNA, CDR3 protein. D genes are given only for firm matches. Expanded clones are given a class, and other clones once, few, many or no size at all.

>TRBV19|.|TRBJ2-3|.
TGTGCCAGTAGTATGGTCCAGGGGCTTAGCACAGATACGCAGTATTTT
CASSMVQGLSTDTQYF
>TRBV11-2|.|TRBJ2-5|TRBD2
TGTGCCAGCAATTTAGCGGGAGGAGGTACACAAGAGACCCAGTACTTC
CASNLAGGGTQETQYF
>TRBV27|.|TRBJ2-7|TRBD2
TGTGCCAGCAGTTTAAAAGCGGGAGAAGGCTACGAGCAGTACTTC
CASSLKAGEGYEQYF
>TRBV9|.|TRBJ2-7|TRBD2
TGTGCCAGCAGTACCGGACTAGCGGGGCGCAACGAGCAGTACTTC
CASSTGLAGRNEQYF
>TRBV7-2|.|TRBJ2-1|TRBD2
TGTGCCAGCAGCCGGGGGACTAGCGGGAGCGATGAGCAGTTCTTC
CASSRGTSGSDEQFF
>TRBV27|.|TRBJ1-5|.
TGTGCCAGCAGTTTTCTGGGGACGGCCGGCGGGGCGGCTCAGCCCCAGCATTTT
CASSFLGTAGGAAQPQHF
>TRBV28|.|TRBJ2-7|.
TGTGCCAGCAGTTCCATGACAGGCAGAACCTCCTACGAGCAGTACTTC
CASSSMTGRTSYEQYF
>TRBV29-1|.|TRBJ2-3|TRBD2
TGCAGCGTTGGAGGAGGACTAGCGGGAGCACTAAGCACAGATACGCAGTATTTT
CSVGGGLAGALSTDTQYF
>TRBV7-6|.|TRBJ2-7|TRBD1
TGTGCCAGCAGCGAGACAGGGGCGACCGACTACGAGCAGTACTTC
CASSETGATDYEQYF
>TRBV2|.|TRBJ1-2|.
TGTGCCAGCATCACGGGGAGCTATGGCTACACCTTC
CASITGSYGYTF
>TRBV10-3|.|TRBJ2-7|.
TGTGCCATCCACCCCGGGGACAATACAAACTACGAGCAGTACTTC
CAIHPGDNTNYEQYF
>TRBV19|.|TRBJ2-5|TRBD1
TGTGCCAGTAGTCATAGGAAGACAGGGCGAGAGACCCAGTACTTC
CASSHRKTGRETQYF
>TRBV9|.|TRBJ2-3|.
TGTGCCAGCAGCGTATCCGGGAGAGAAACAGATACGCAGTATTTT
CASSVSGRETDTQYF
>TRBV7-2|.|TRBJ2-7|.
TGTGCCAGCAGCTTAACCAATAGTGCCCACGAGCAGTACTTC
CASSLTNSAHEQYF
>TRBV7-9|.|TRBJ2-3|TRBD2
TGTGCCAGCAGCCACGAGCGGGAGTATACAGATACGCAGTATTTT
CASSHEREYTDTQYF
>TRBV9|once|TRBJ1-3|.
TGTGCCAGCAGCGTAGGGGCAGGGGAAGGAAACACCATATATTTT
CASSVGAGEGNTIYF
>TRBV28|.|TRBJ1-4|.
TGTGCCAGCAGTTTAAAGGCAGGTTGGGCAAAACTGTTTTTT
CASSLKAGWAKLFF
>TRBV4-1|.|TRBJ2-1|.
TGCGCCAGCAGCGATGGACTCGGGACCAACCCCCTGAATGAGCAGTTCTTC
CASSDGLGTNPLNEQFF
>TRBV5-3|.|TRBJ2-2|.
TGTGCCAGAACGTCCCCTAGGGAAAATCCGAACACCGGGGAGCTGTTTTTT
CARTSPRENPNTGELFF
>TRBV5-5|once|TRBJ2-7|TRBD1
TGTGCCAGCAGCCCGGTGGCTTGGGACAGGACCTACGAGCAGTACTTC
CASSPVAWDRTYEQYF
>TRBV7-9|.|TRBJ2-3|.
TGTGCCAGCAGCGACGCTCTAGCGCCTAGCACAGATACGCAGTATTTT
CASSDALAPSTDTQYF
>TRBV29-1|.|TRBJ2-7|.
TGCAGCGCCGGGAGTTCAGGGAGCTACGAGCAGTACTTC
CSAGSSGSYEQYF
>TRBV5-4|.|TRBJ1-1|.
TGTGCCAGCAGCATTGTGGGGGAGTTGGCTTTCTTT
CASSIVGELAFF
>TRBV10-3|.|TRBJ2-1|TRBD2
TGTGCCATCAGTGAGCCCTGGACTAGCGGCCACAATGAGCAGTTCTTC
CAISEPWTSGHNEQFF
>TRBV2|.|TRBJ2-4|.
TGTGCCAGCAGTGACCCAGCGCGGGGTTATCCTCTCCCGTACTTC
CASSDPARGYPLPYF
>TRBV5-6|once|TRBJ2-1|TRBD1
TGTGCCAGCAGCCAGACAGGGTTCCATGAGCAGTTCTTC
CASSQTGFHEQFF
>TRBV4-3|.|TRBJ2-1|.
TGCGCCAGCAGCCTCGGGGGGCCCACCTACAATGAGCAGTTCTTC
CASSLGGPTYNEQFF
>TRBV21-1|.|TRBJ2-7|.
TGTGCCAGCAGTTATAAAAAGCCGGGACAGGGGGCTTACGAGCAGTACTTC
CASSYKKPGQGAYEQYF
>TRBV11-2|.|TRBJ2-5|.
TGTGCCAGCAGCGGGGACGGACGGTACCAAGAGACCCAGTACTTC
CASSGDGRYQETQYF
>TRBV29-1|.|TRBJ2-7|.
TGCAGCGTACGACAGGAGAACTCCTACGAGCAGTACTTC
CSVRQENSYEQYF
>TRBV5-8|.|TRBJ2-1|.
TGTGCCAGCAGCTTGGGGTGGGAGGAGCAGTTCTTC
CASSLGWEEQFF
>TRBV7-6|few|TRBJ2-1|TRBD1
TGTGCCAGCAGCTTAGGACAGGGAGAACCTGGCTCCTACAATGAGCAGTTCTTC
CASSLGQGEPGSYNEQFF
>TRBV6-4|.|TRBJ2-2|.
TGTGCCAGCAGAGTAGGGAACACCGGGGAGCTGTTTTTT
CASRVGNTGELFF
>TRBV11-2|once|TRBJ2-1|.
TGTGCCAGCAGCTTGGGCCCGAGACTCCCCTACAATGAGCAGTTCTTC
CASSLGPRLPYNEQFF
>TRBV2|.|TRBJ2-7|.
TGTGCCAGCTGGGGGGAGCCCACCTACGAGCAGTACTTC
CASWGEPTYEQYF
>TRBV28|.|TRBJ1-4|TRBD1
TGTGCCAGCAGTTATGGTCCAGGACAGGTTGAAAATGAAAAACTGTTTTTT
CASSYGPGQVENEKLFF
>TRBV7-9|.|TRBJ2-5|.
TGTGCCAGCAGCTTACCGCTGGGCGAGACCCAGTACTTC
CASSLPLGETQYF
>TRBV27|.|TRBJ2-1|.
TGTGCCAGCAGTTCCTCGACAGGCAACAATGAGCAGTTCTTC
CASSSSTGNNEQFF
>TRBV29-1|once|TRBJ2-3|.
TGCAGCGTCCGGACAGCCGCGGAGCCTGATACGCAGTATTTT
CSVRTAAEPDTQYF
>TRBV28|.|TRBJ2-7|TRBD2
TGTGCCAGCAGCTTTGGGACTAGCGGGAACTCCTACGAGCAGTACTTC
CASSFGTSGNSYEQYF
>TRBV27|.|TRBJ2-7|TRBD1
TGTGCCAGCAGTGCTGGGACAGGCCTCAGCTCCTACGAGCAGTACTTC
CASSAGTGLSSYEQYF
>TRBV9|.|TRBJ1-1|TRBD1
TGTGCCAGCAGCGTGGGACAGGGGTTGAACACTGAAGCTTTCTTT
CASSVGQGLNTEAFF
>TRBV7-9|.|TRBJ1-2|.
TGTGCCAGCAGCTATGGGACGAACTATGGCTACACCTTC
CASSYGTNYGYTF
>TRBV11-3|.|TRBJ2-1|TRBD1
TGTGCCAGCAGCTTTTGTCCGGGACAGGGTTGTATCAATGAGCAGTTCTTC
CASSFCPGQGCINEQFF
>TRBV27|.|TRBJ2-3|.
TGTGCCAGCAGTTTTTCTTATTCTGGCACAGATACGCAGTATTTT
CASSFSYSGTDTQYF
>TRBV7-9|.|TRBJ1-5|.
TGTGCCAGCAGCGCCGGGCCTGAACAGCATTTT
CASSAGPEQHF
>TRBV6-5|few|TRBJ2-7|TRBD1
TGTGCCAGCAGCCCAACAGGGGACTCCTACGAGCAGTACTTC
CASSPTGDSYEQYF
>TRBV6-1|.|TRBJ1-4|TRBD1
TGTGCCAGCAGTGAAGCGGGCGGGACAGGGAATGAAAAACTGTTTTTT
CASSEAGGTGNEKLFF
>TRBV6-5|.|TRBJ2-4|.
TGTGCCAGCAGTTACTCCTTTTCTGCAAACATTCAGTACTTC
CASSYSFSANIQYF
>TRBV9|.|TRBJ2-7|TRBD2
TGTGCCAGCAGCGTAGGTAGCGGGGTCTCCTACGAGCAGTACTTC
CASSVGSGVSYEQYF
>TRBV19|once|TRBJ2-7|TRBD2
TGTGCCAGTACCGCGGGAGGCCCCTCCTACGAGCAGTACTTC
CASTAGGPSYEQYF
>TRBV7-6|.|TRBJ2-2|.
TGTGCCAGCAGCTTAGAGCCGTACGCTACTAGGTCCGGGGAGCTGTTTTTT
CASSLEPYATRSGELFF
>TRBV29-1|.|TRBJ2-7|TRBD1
TGCAGCGTCTCGGGACAGCCCTACGAGCAGTACTTC
CSVSGQPYEQYF
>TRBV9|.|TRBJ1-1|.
TGTGCCAGCAGCGATGGGAAAGGGAGGGACGACACTGAAGCTTTCTTT
CASSDGKGRDDTEAFF
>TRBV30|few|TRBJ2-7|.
TGTGCCTGGAGTGAGATGGGAGAGCAGTACTTC
CAWSEMGEQYF